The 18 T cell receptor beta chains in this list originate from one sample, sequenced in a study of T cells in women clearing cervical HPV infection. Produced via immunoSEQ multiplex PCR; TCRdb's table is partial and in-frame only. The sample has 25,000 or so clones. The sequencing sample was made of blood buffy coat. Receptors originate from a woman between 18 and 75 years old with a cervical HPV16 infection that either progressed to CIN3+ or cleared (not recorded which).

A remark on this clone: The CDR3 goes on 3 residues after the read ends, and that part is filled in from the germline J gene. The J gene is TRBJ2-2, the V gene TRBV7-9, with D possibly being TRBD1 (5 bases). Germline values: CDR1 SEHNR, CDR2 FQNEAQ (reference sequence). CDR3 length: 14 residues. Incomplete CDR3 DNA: TGTGCCAGCTCACAGGATATCGCTAATGAAAAG. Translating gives CASSQDIANEK. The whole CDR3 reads CASSQDIANEKLFF. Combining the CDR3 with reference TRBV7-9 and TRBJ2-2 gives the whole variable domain DTGVSQNPRHKITKRGQNVTFRCDPISEHNRLYWYRQTLGQGPEFLTYFQNEAQLEKSRLLSDRFSAERPKGSFSTLEIQRTEQGDSAMYLCASSQDIANEKLFFGEGSRLTVL.

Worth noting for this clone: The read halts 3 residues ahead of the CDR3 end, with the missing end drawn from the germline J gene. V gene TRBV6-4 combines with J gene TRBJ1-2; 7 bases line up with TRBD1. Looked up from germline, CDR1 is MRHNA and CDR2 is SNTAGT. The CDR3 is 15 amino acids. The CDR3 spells CASSDSGDSYNDYTF. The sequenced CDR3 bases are TGTGCCAGCAGTGACTCGGGGGACAGCTACAATGAC.

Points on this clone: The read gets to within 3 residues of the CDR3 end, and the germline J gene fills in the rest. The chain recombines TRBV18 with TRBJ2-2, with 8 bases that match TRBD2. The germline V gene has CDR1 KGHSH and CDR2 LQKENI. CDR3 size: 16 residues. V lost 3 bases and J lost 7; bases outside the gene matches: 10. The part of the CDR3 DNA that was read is TGTGCCAGCTCACCCCGGGAGGGGCCTAGACACGGGGAG. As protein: CASSPREGPRHGE. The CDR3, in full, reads CASSPREGPRHGELFF.

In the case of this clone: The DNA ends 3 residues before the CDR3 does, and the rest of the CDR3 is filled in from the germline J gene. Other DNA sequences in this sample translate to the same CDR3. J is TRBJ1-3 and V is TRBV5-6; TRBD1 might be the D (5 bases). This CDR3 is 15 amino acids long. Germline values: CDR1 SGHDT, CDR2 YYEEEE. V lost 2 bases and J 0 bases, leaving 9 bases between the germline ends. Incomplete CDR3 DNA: TGTGCCAGCAGCTTCGACAGTTACTCTGGAAACACC. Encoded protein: CASSFDSYSGNT. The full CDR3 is CASSFDSYSGNTIYF.

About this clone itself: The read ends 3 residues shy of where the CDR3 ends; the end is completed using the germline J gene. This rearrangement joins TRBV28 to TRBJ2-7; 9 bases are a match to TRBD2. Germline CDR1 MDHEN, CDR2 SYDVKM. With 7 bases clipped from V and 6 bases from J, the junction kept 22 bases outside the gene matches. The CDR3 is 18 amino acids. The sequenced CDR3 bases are TGTGCCAGCACCCCCTTAATAACGAGACGCGGGAGGGCTGTCGAG. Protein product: CASTPLITRRGRAVE. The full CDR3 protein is CASTPLITRRGRAVEQYF.

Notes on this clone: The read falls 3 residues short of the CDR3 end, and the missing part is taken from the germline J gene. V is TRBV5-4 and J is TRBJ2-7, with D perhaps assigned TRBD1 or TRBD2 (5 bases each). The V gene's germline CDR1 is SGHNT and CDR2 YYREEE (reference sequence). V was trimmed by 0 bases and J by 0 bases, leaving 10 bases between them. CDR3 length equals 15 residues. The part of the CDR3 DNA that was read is TGTGCCAGCAGCTTGGACCCAGGGAGCTCCTACGAG. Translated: CASSLDPGSSYE. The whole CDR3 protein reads CASSLDPGSSYEQYF.

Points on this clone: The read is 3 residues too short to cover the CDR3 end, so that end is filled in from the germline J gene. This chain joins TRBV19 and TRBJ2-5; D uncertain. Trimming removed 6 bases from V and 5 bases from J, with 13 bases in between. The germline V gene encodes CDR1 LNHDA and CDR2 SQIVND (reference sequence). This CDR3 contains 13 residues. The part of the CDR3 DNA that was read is TGTGCCAGTAGCCCCCCGGTTTACGAGACC. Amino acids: CASSPPVYET. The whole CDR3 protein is CASSPPVYETQYF.

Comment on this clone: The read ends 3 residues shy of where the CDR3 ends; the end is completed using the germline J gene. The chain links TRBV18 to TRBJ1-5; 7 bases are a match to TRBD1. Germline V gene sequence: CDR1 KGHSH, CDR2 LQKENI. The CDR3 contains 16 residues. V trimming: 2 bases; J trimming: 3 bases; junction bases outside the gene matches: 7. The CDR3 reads CASSPKPGQHNQPQHF. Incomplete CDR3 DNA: TGTGCCAGCTCACCAAAACCGGGACAGCACAATCAGCCC.

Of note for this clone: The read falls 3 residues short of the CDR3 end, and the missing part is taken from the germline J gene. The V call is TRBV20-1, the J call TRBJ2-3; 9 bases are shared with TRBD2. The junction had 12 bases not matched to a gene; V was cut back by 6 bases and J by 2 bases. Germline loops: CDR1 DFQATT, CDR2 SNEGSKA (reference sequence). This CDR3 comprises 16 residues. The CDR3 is CSAPSATSGNTDTQYF. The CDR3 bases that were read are TGCAGTGCCCCTTCGGCGACTAGCGGAAACACAGATACG.

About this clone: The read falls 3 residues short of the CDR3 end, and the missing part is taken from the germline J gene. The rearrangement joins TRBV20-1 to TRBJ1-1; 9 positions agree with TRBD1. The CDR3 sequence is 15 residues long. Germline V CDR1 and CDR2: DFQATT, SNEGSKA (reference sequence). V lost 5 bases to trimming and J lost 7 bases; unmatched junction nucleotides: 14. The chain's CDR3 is CSALADYRGQSEAFF. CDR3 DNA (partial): TGCAGTGCTTTAGCGGATTACAGGGGGCAAAGTGAA.

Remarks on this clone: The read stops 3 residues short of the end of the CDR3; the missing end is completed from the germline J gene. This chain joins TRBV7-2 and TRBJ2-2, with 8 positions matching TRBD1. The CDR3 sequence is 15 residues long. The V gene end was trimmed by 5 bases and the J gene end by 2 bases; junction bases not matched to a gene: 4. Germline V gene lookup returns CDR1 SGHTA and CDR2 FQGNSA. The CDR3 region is CASSLRGHNTGELFF. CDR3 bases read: TGTGCCAGCAGCCTCAGGGGGCATAACACCGGGGAG.

The CDR3 DNA, read in part, is TGTGCCAGCAGCTTCCGACAGGGAGCTGAA. Amino acids: CASSFRQGAE. In full, the CDR3 reads CASSFRQGAEAFF. V usage is TRBV7-2 and J usage is TRBJ1-1; 7 nucleotides line up with TRBD1. The read halts 3 residues ahead of the CDR3 end, with the missing end drawn from the germline J gene. CDR1 SGHTA and CDR2 FQGNSA come from the germline V gene. This CDR3 contains 13 residues. The trim removed 3 bases at V and 6 bases at J, leaving 4 bases unmatched.

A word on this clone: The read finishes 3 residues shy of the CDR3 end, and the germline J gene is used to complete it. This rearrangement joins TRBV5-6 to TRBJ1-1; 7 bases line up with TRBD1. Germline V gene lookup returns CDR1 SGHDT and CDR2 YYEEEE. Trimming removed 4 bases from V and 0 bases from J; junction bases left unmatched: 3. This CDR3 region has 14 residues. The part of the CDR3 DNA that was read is TGTGCCAGCAGCGAGACAGGGCTGAACACTGAA. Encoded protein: CASSETGLNTE. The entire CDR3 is CASSETGLNTEAFF. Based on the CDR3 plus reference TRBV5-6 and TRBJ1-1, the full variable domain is DAGVTQSPTHLIKTRGQQVTLRCSPKSGHDTVSWYQQALGQGPQFIFQYYEEEERQRGNFPDRFSGHQFPNYSSELNVNALLLGDSALYLCASSETGLNTEAFFGQGTRLTVV.

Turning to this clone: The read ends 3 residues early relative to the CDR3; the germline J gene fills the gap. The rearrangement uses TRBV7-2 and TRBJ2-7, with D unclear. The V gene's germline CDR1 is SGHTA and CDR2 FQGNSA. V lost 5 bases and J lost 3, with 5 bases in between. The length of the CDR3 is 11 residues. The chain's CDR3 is CASSLYYEQYF. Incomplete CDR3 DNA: TGTGCCAGCAGCCTATACTACGAG.

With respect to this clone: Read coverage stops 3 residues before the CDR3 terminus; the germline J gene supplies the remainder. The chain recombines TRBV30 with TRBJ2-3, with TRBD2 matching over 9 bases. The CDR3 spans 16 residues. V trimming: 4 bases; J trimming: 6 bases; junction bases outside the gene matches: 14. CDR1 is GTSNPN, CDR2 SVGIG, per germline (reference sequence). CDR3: CAWNEWAGGRLDTQYF. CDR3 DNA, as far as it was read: TGTGCCTGGAATGAATGGGCGGGGGGGCGGTTGGATACG. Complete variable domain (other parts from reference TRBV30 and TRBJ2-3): SQTIHQWPATLVQPVGSPLSLECTVEGTSNPNLYWYRQAAGRGLQLLFYSVGIGQISSEVPQNLSASRPQDRQFILSSKKLLLSDSGFYLCAWNEWAGGRLDTQYFGPGTRLTVL.

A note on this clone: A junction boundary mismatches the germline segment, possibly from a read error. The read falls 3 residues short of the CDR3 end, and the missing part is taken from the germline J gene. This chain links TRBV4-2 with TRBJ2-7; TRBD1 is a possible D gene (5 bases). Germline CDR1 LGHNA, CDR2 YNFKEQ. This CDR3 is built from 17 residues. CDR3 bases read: TGCGCCAGCAGCCGATTAGGTCCGGACACTTCCCCCTACGAG. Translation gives CASSRLGPDTSPYE. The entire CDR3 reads CASSRLGPDTSPYEQYF.

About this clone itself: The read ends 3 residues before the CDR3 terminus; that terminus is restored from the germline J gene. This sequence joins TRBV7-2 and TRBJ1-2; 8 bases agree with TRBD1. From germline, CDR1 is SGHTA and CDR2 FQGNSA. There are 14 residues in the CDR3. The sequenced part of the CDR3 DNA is TGTGCCAGCAGCTTAGTCGCAGGGGGCGACGAC. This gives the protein CASSLVAGGDD. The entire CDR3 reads CASSLVAGGDDYTF.

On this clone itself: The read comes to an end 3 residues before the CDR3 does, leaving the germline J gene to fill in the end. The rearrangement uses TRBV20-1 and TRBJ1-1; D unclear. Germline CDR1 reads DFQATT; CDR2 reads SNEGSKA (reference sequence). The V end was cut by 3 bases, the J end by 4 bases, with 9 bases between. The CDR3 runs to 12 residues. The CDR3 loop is CSARVPGTEAFF. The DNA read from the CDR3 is TGCAGTGCTAGGGTCCCGGGCACTGAA.